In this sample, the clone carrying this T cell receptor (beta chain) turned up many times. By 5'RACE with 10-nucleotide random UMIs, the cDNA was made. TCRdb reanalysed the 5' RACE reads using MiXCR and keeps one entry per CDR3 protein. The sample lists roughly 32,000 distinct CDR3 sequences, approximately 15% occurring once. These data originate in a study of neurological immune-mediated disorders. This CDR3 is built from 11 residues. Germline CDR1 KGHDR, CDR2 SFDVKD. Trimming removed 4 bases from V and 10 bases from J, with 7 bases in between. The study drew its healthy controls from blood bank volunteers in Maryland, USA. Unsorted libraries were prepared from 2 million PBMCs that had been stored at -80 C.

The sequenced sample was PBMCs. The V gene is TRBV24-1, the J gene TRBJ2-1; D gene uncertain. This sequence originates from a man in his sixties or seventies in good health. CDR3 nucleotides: TGTGCCACCAGTGAGGCAGACGAGCAGTTCTTC. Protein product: CATSEADEQFF.